The next 28 T cell receptor beta chains were all read from a single sample in a study of shared clonotypes between healthy human individuals. Assay used: immunoSEQ multiplex PCR; TCRdb lists only in-frame clones, some missing. The sample holds 850,000 to 1,100,000 clones; roughly 77% are singletons and the top ten take roughly 0.83%. The sample consisted of memory CD4+ T cells from PBMCs. Subset noted: CD45RA-negative fraction. The receptors come from a man younger than 30 in good health. Some clones in this sample may be carry-over from other donors' samples.

The chain uses TRBV29-1 and TRBJ1-2; D remains unclear. Germline V gives CDR1 SQVTM, CDR2 ANQGSEA. V was shortened by 8 bases and J by 0 bases, with 16 bases between the two germline ends. CDR3 size: 14 residues. The CDR3, as DNA: TGCAGCACCTGGACGGCCATCTCTAACTATGGCTACACCTTC. It translates to CSTWTAISNYGYTF.

The genes are TRBV19 and TRBJ2-7; 8 nucleotides agree with TRBD1. This CDR3 comprises 14 residues. The J segment lost 0 bases and the V segment lost 8 bases, leaving 6 bases of the junction unmatched. Germline loops: CDR1 LNHDA, CDR2 SQIVND (reference sequence). CDR3: CASSRQGFSYEQYF. The DNA of the CDR3 is TGTGCCAGTTCCCGACAGGGGTTCTCCTACGAGCAGTACTTC.

This chain uses TRBV30 with TRBJ2-3; D perhaps matches TRBD2 (6 bases). V was trimmed by 3 bases and J by 0 bases, leaving 13 bases between them. This CDR3 has 15 residues. Germline V gene data show CDR1 as GTSNPN and CDR2 as SVGIG (reference sequence). DNA of the CDR3: TGTGCCTGGAGGTTAGCGGATCCGAGCACAGATACGCAGTATTTT. It yields the protein CAWRLADPSTDTQYF.

This sequence joins TRBV11-1 and TRBJ2-5; D is ambiguous. Germline V gene data show CDR1 as SGHAT and CDR2 as FQDESV (reference sequence). This CDR3 contains 14 residues. Trimming took off 2 bases at V and 2 bases at J, with 9 bases between the two ends. The CDR3 sequence is CASSLQAYQETQYF. The DNA for the CDR3 is TGTGCCAGCAGCTTACAGGCCTATCAAGAGACCCAGTACTTC.

The V call is TRBV4-1, the J call TRBJ2-7; 11 positions agree with TRBD1. Germline V gene sequence: CDR1 MGHRA, CDR2 YSYEKL. Trimming took 1 base from V and 4 from J; bases not matched to a gene: 3. CDR3 size: 15 residues. CDR3 DNA sequence: TGCGCCAGCAGCCAAGGGGACAGGGGGACGTACGAGCAGTACTTC. Translating it yields CASSQGDRGTYEQYF.

This clone was recorded a few times. The CDR3 bases are TGTGCCAGCAGCTTGGGGGCTAGCGGGGCGAATGAGCAGTTCTTC. Amino acids: CASSLGASGANEQFF. The chain uses TRBV5-4 and TRBJ2-1; 9 nucleotides line up with TRBD2. V lost 0 bases, J lost 7 bases, and 5 bases stayed unmatched. The CDR3 consists of 15 residues. CDR1 is SGHNT and CDR2 is YYREEE in the germline V gene (reference sequence).

The rearrangement joins TRBV9 to TRBJ1-5; a possible D gene is TRBD1 (5 bases). CDR1 and CDR2 (germline): SGDLS, YYNGEE. V shed 0 bases and J shed 1 base, with 8 bases lying between them. The CDR3 covers 15 residues. CDR3 residues: CASSVAPGSNQPQHF. Written as DNA, the CDR3 is TGTGCCAGCAGCGTAGCTCCAGGGAGCAATCAGCCCCAGCATTTT.

The CDR3, as DNA: TGTGCCAGCAGCTTTTACGGACAGGGGAATGAAAAACTGTTTTTT. This codes for CASSFYGQGNEKLFF. This chain links TRBV5-6 with TRBJ1-4; 9 positions match TRBD1. V lost 2 bases and J lost 5; bases outside the gene matches: 4. The germline V gene has CDR1 SGHDT and CDR2 YYEEEE. The CDR3 consists of 15 residues.

This chain joins TRBV7-3 and TRBJ1-3; D perhaps matches TRBD1 (6 bases). The germline gives CDR1 SGHTA, CDR2 FQGTGA. V lost 5 bases, J lost 3 bases, and 11 bases lay in between. The CDR3 is made up of 14 amino acids. CDR3 in amino acids: CASSPGHLGNTIYF. The CDR3 nucleotides are TGTGCCAGCAGCCCGGGACACCTTGGAAACACCATATATTTT.

This clone was counted between two and nine times. Just one base apart from a much larger clone, this may be a read error. The sample holds other DNA sequences that translate to the same CDR3. The V gene is TRBV11-2, the J gene TRBJ2-1, with no clear D. This CDR3 is built from 13 residues. Trimming shortened V by 1 base and J by 1 base, and 2 bases separated the two germline ends. The germline V gene has CDR1 SGHAT and CDR2 FQNNGV. Written as DNA, the CDR3 is TGTGCCAGCAGCTTAGGTTCCTACAATGAGCAGTTCTTC. Translating it yields CASSLGSYNEQFF.

The chain joins TRBV28 to TRBJ2-1; 7 bases align to TRBD2. The CDR3 has 16 amino acids. From germline, CDR1 is MDHEN and CDR2 SYDVKM. The V segment lost 6 bases and the J segment 8 bases; nucleotides outside the gene matches: 16. The CDR3, as DNA: TGTGCCAGCAGCCCTGGGGACCCTCATGGGAGGGATGAGCAGTTCTTC. It is translated as CASSPGDPHGRDEQFF.

As concerns this clone: A clone one base away is much larger, so this may be a read error. The chain couples TRBV11-2 to TRBJ2-5; no definite D call. The ends were cut back, 5 bases at V and 2 bases at J, with 3 bases in the middle. CDR1 and CDR2 (germline): SGHAT, FQNNGV. The CDR3 totals 11 residues. In DNA form, the CDR3 reads TGTGCCAGCAGCGAACAAGAGACCCAGTACTTC. Its translation: CASSEQETQYF.

J is TRBJ2-5 and V is TRBV7-2; no reliable D call. Germline V gene lookup returns CDR1 SGHTA and CDR2 FQGNSA. V shed 2 bases and J shed 5 bases, with 9 bases lying between them. This CDR3 is 13 amino acids long. CDR3 coding DNA: TGTGCCAGCAGCTTAAGTATTTGGGAGACCCAGTACTTC. Residues: CASSLSIWETQYF.

The rearrangement joins TRBV4-2 to TRBJ2-7, with D possibly matching TRBD2 (6 bases). The V and J ends lost 0 bases and 0 bases respectively, with 9 bases between them. The V gene's germline CDR1 is LGHNA and CDR2 YNFKEQ. This CDR3 has 15 residues. The CDR3 DNA reads as TGTGCCAGCAGCCAAGATAGACTAGACTCCTACGAGCAGTACTTC. This encodes CASSQDRLDSYEQYF.

Comment on this clone: Additional DNA sequences in this sample encode the identical CDR3. This chain connects TRBV6-5 to TRBJ1-1; D not certain. Trimming cost V 3 bases and J 1 base, with 6 bases left between them. Per germline, CDR1 MNHEY and CDR2 SVGAGI. CDR3 length equals 13 residues. CDR3 coding DNA: TGTGCCAGCAGTTATCGGCGGAACACTGAAGCTTTCTTT. This codes for CASSYRRNTEAFF.

This rearrangement joins TRBV30 to TRBJ2-6; 7 nucleotides align to TRBD1. V lost 8 bases, J lost 2 bases, and 12 bases stayed unmatched. CDR1 and CDR2 (germline): GTSNPN, SVGIG (reference sequence). The CDR3 contains 16 residues. The CDR3 protein is CARRGGAQPGANVLTF. The CDR3 coding sequence is TGTGCCCGCCGAGGGGGCGCACAGCCTGGGGCCAACGTCCTGACTTTC. The full variable domain, its missing parts supplied by reference TRBV30 and TRBJ2-6, is SQTIHQWPATLVQPVGSPLSLECTVEGTSNPNLYWYRQAAGRGLQLLFYSVGIGQISSEVPQNLSASRPQDRQFILSSKKLLLSDSGFYLCARRGGAQPGANVLTFGAGSRLTVL.

V usage is TRBV4-1 and J usage is TRBJ1-5; tentative D call: TRBD1 (6 bases). Trimming pared 2 bases from V and 6 bases from J, leaving 26 bases between. The CDR3 covers 19 residues. The germline V gene encodes CDR1 MGHRA and CDR2 YSYEKL. The CDR3 sequence: CASSQHAGAGAGAIQPQHF. The CDR3 DNA follows: TGCGCCAGCAGCCAACATGCTGGGGCGGGGGCAGGCGCAATTCAGCCCCAGCATTTT.

The rearrangement uses TRBV29-1 and TRBJ1-1; D call uncertain. Trimming removed 7 bases from V and 6 bases from J, with 9 bases in between. CDR1 SQVTM and CDR2 ANQGSEA come from the germline V gene. The CDR3 has 10 amino acids. Here the CDR3 DNA reads TGCAGCGGGGCCGGGGCTGAAGCTTTCTTT. Translation: CSGAGAEAFF.

The chain combines TRBV6-5 with TRBJ2-1; D remains unclear. This CDR3 spans 15 amino acids. Germline lookup yields CDR1 MNHEY and CDR2 SVGAGI. Trimming stripped 6 bases from V and 0 bases from J, with 12 bases between. CDR3 sequence reads: CASRPPRGSYNEQFF. The CDR3 nucleotides read TGTGCCAGCAGGCCTCCCAGAGGCTCCTACAATGAGCAGTTCTTC.

This clone was detected only once. The V and J genes are TRBV5-1 and TRBJ2-5; D possibly corresponds to TRBD1 (6 bases). Per germline, CDR1 SGHRS and CDR2 YFSETQ. The CDR3 extends over 15 amino acids. V was pared by 4 bases and J by 4 bases, with 17 bases between. The CDR3 here is CASSPRSGGLETQYF. The CDR3 nucleotides are TGCGCCAGCAGCCCCCGGAGTGGGGGCCTAGAGACCCAGTACTTC.

This sequence joins TRBV5-5 and TRBJ1-2; D is perhaps TRBD1 (6 bases). V lost 0 bases and J lost 8, with 14 bases in between. Germline V gene data show CDR1 as SGHKS and CDR2 as YYEKEE (reference sequence). The CDR3 contains 14 residues. CDR3 DNA sequence: TGTGCCAGCAGCTTGGGGACTACAGGGCGCGGCTACACCTTC. It is translated as CASSLGTTGRGYTF.

V gene TRBV7-2 combines with J gene TRBJ2-3; D gene uncertain. Germline loops: CDR1 SGHTA, CDR2 FQGNSA. This CDR3 contains 14 residues. V lost 1 base to trimming and J lost 5 bases, with 10 bases between them. CDR3 nucleotides: TGTGCCAGCAGCTTAGATGCAGCCGGAGATACGCAGTATTTT. This codes for CASSLDAAGDTQYF.

This clone was seen at least ten times. This specimen includes other DNA sequences encoding the same CDR3. The chain carries TRBV6-5 and TRBJ1-5; TRBD1 agrees at 11 bases. Germline assignment: CDR1 MNHEY and CDR2 SVGAGI. The CDR3 covers 14 residues. Trimming took 6 bases from V and 5 from J; bases not matched to a gene: 3. CDR3 region: CASSRDRGDQPQHF. The CDR3 DNA sequence: TGTGCCAGCAGCCGGGACAGGGGGGATCAGCCCCAGCATTTT.

The chain joins TRBV7-2 to TRBJ2-7; possibly TRBD2 for D (5 bases). V was clipped by 3 bases and J by 7 bases, with 16 bases between them. The CDR3 loop spans 14 amino acids. Looked up from germline, CDR1 is SGHTA and CDR2 is FQGNSA. In DNA, the CDR3 is TGTGCCAGCAGCTTGGACTCGGGCCCTAGGGAGCAGTACTTC. This codes for CASSLDSGPREQYF. Combining the CDR3 with reference TRBV7-2 and TRBJ2-7 gives the whole variable domain GAGVSQSPSNKVTEKGKDVELRCDPISGHTALYWYRQSLGQGLEFLIYFQGNSAPDKSGLPSDRFSAERTGGSVSTLTIQRTQQEDSAVYLCASSLDSGPREQYFGPGTRLTVT.

This sequence joins TRBV2 and TRBJ1-2, with D perhaps matching TRBD1 (6 bases). Germline V gives CDR1 SNHLY, CDR2 FYNNEI. The CDR3 has 13 amino acids. The ends were cut back, 6 bases at V and 8 bases at J, with 16 bases in the middle. The CDR3, as DNA: TGTGCCAGCAGGTGGCAGGGGAACGAGGGCTACACCTTC. It translates to CASRWQGNEGYTF.

This clone was observed a few times. The chain combines TRBV6-1 with TRBJ2-3; 7 nucleotides agree with TRBD2. The germline CDR1 and CDR2 sequences are MNHNS and SASEGT. The CDR3 contains 17 residues. The junction had 14 bases not matched to a gene; V was cut back by 6 bases and J by 2 bases. Here the CDR3 DNA reads TGTGCCAGCAGCGAAAGCTTGCGGGAGAGAACCACAGATACGCAGTATTTT. Protein product: CASSESLRERTTDTQYF.

The genes are TRBV10-1 and TRBJ2-5; the match to TRBD2 covers 9 bases. Unmatched junction bases numbered 9, after V lost 3 bases and J lost 1 base. The germline CDR1 and CDR2 sequences are WNHNN and SYGVQD (reference sequence). The CDR3 contains 17 residues. The CDR3 sequence is CASSDGLAGWTQETQYF. In nucleotides, the CDR3 is TGCGCCAGCAGTGATGGTCTAGCGGGGTGGACCCAAGAGACCCAGTACTTC.

This clone has only one observation. The CDR3 DNA reads as TGTGCCAGCGGGGGGTACAATGAGCAGTTCTTC. Its translation is CASGGYNEQFF. V gene TRBV7-2 combines with J gene TRBJ2-1; perhaps TRBD2 as D (6 bases). Germline CDR1 reads SGHTA; CDR2 reads FQGNSA. This CDR3 comprises 11 residues. Trimming removed 8 bases at V and 4 bases at J, with 6 bases between. Full variable domain (rest looked up from reference TRBV7-2 and TRBJ2-1): GAGVSQSPSNKVTEKGKDVELRCDPISGHTALYWYRQSLGQGLEFLIYFQGNSAPDKSGLPSDRFSAERTGGSVSTLTIQRTQQEDSAVYLCASGGYNEQFFGPGTRLTVL.